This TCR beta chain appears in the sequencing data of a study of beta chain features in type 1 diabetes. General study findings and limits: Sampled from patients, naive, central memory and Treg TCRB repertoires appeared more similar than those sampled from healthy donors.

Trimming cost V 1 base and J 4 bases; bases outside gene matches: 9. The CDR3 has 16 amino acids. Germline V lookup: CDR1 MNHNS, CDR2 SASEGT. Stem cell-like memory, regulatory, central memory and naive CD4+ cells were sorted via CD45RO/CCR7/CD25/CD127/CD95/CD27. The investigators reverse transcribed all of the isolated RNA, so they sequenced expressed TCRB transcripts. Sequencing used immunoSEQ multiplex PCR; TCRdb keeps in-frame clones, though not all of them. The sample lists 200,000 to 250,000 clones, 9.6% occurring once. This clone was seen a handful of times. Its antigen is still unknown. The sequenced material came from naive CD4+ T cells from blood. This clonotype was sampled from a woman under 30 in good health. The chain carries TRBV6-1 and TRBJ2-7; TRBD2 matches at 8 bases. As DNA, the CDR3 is TGTGCCAGCAGTGAAGTCATGGGGAGCGGGAGTTACGAGCAGTACTTC. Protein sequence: CASSEVMGSGSYEQYF.